The rows below give T cell receptor beta chains drawn from one sample of a study of T cell responses to AZD1222 COVID-19 vaccine. Method: immunoSEQ multiplex PCR; TCRdb's copy keeps in-frame clones and lacks some. This repertoire shows around 150,000 clones, approximately 90% found once; its top ten account for 1.9%. The material was peripheral blood, obtained on day 0 of AZD1222 vaccination. Receptors originate from an adult in good health. The CDR3 runs from the conserved cysteine through the conserved F or W. The D gene is left open where the match is weak.

V,J,D,DNA,CDR3
TRBV19,TRBJ1-5,TRBD1,TGTGCCAGTAGTATACGGGACAGGCTCAATCAGCCCCAGCATTTT,CASSIRDRLNQPQHF
TRBV9,TRBJ1-3,-,TGTGCCAGCAGCGGCCCCGGGGTCGACTTCTCTGGAAACACCATATATTTT,CASSGPGVDFSGNTIYF
TRBV27,TRBJ1-5,-,TGTGCCAGCAGTTTAACCCGACAGGTGGAGGGGATTCAGCCCCAGCATTTT,CASSLTRQVEGIQPQHF
TRBV6-5,TRBJ2-7,-,TGTGCCAGCAGTTCGGGAATTTCCTACGAGCAGTACTTC,CASSSGISYEQYF
TRBV7-2,TRBJ1-2,TRBD1,TGTGCCAGTGATAAAGGAGGGACAGGGGAGGAAGGCTACACCTTC,CASDKGGTGEEGYTF
TRBV10-3,TRBJ1-3,TRBD1,TGTGCCATCAGTGAGTCGCTACAGGGGGAAAACACCATATATTTT,CAISESLQGENTIYF
TRBV3-1/TRBV3-2,TRBJ2-7,-,TGTGCCAGCAGCCCCCGGGACGGGAGATTGGAATCCTACGAGCAGTACTTC,CASSPRDGRLESYEQYF
TRBV29-1,TRBJ1-1,-,TGCAGCGTTGGGCGGAACACTGAAGCTTTCTTT,CSVGRNTEAFF
TRBV10-3,TRBJ2-1,-,TGTGCCATCAGTGAGTCGGATCTGCTCCCTCTCTACAATGAGCAGTTCTTC,CAISESDLLPLYNEQFF
TRBV16,TRBJ2-1,TRBD2,TGTGCCAGCAGCGGCGGGAGGGGTAGTGAGCAGTTCTTC,CASSGGRGSEQFF
TRBV3-1/TRBV3-2,TRBJ1-6,TRBD1,TGTGCCAGCAGCCGGGACAGGGACTCACCCCTCCACTTT,CASSRDRDSPLHF
TRBV16,TRBJ1-3,TRBD1,TGTGCCAGCAGCCAGCCGGGACAGCCGTATTTGACTGGAAACACCATATATTTT,CASSQPGQPYLTGNTIYF